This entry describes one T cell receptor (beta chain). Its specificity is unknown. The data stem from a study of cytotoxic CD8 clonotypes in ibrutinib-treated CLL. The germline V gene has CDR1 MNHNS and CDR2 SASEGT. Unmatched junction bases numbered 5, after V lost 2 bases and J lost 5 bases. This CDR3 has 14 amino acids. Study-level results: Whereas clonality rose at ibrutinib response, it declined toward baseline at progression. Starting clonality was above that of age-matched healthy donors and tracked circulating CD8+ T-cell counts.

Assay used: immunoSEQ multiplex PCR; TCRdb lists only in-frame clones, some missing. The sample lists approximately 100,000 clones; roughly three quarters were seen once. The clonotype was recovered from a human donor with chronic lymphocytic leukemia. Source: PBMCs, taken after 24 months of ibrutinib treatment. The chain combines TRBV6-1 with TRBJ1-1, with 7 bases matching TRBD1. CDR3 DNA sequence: TGTGCCAGCAGTGAATTGGGCAGGGGGACTGAAGCTTTCTTT. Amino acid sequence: CASSELGRGTEAFF.